Following are 18 T cell receptor beta chains from one sample sequenced in a study of regulatory T cells in long-lasting Graves disease. The time point here: newly diagnosed GD, antithyroid drugs for less than 3 months. Construction of the TCR library relied on RNA isolated from PBMCs. HTBI primers from iRepertoire and Arm-PCR of CDR3 regions yielded the TCR beta libraries. TCRdb recomputed calls from the multiplex PCR reads with MiXCR, one row per CDR3 protein. The sample contains approximately 560,000 distinct CDR3 sequences, approximately 16% of which appear only once. The same data also went into a second study, on T cells in Graves' hyperthyroidism and ophthalmopathy.

Sequencing used peripheral blood mononuclear cells (PBMCs), obtained at new diagnosis, from a patient treated with antithyroid drugs. The source is a man aged 18 to 35 with Graves disease.

This chain connects TRBV29-1 to TRBJ2-3; TRBD1 matches at 9 bases. Germline lookup yields CDR1 SQVTM and CDR2 ANQGSEA. CDR3 length: 15 residues. After removal of 5 bases from V and 4 bases from J, the junction contained 10 bases not matched to a gene. The CDR3, as DNA: TGCAGCGTTCAGGGGGGGACAGGGTGGGCAGATACGCAGTATTTT. Its protein product is CSVQGGTGWADTQYF.

This clonotype was observed at least ten times. The rearrangement links TRBV7-8 to TRBJ1-1; 7 bases match TRBD1. This CDR3 comprises 16 residues. The V and J ends lost 5 bases and 5 bases, in that order; junction bases with no gene match: 14. Germline assignment: CDR1 SGHVS and CDR2 FQNEAQ. The CDR3, as DNA: TGTGCCAGCAGCCCGACAGGGTGGGCAAAAAAGACTGAAGCTTTCTTT. Translating it yields CASSPTGWAKKTEAFF.

This clonotype was seen many times. This chain connects TRBV11-1 to TRBJ2-1; 9 bases agree with TRBD1. V was clipped by 5 bases and J by 6 bases; unmatched bases: 2. The CDR3 runs to 13 residues. Germline V gene data show CDR1 as SGHAT and CDR2 as FQDESV (reference sequence). Here the CDR3 reads CASSRDRANEQFF. In nucleotides, the CDR3 is TGTGCCAGCAGCCGGGACAGGGCCAATGAGCAGTTCTTC.

This clonotype appeared many times. V is TRBV30 and J is TRBJ1-1; the D gene is possibly TRBD1 (5 bases). V dropped 3 bases and J dropped 5 bases, with 13 bases sitting between them. CDR3 size: 13 residues. Germline values: CDR1 GTSNPN, CDR2 SVGIG (reference sequence). CDR3 residues: CAWRGPGRTEAFF. The CDR3 region has the DNA TGTGCCTGGAGGGGGCCCGGACGGACTGAAGCTTTCTTT.

The sample holds many counts of this clonotype. The CDR3 DNA reads TGTGCCAGCAGTTACAGGGGGCGGGACACTGAAGCTTTCTTT. This encodes CASSYRGRDTEAFF. The V and J genes are TRBV25-1 and TRBJ1-1; 9 bases map to TRBD1. The CDR3 sequence is 14 residues long. The germline CDR1 and CDR2 sequences are MGHDK and SYGVNS. V shed 5 bases, J shed 3 bases, and the junction held 4 bases outside the gene matches.

This clonotype was counted a few times. This chain uses TRBV9 with TRBJ2-3; a possible D gene is TRBD2 (6 bases). CDR3 length: 16 amino acids. Looked up from germline, CDR1 is SGDLS and CDR2 is YYNGEE. Between the trimmed V and J ends, which lost 0 bases and 2 bases, there was a span of 13 bases. This CDR3 is CASSVGGDGSTDTQYF. CDR3 in DNA: TGTGCCAGCAGCGTAGGGGGGGACGGCTCCACAGATACGCAGTATTTT.

This clonotype showed up just a few times. The genes are TRBV7-9 and TRBJ1-4; 7 bases align to TRBD1. CDR1 is SEHNR, CDR2 FQNEAQ, per germline (reference sequence). The CDR3 is 15 residues long. The ends lost 5 bases at V and 2 bases at J; junction bases unmatched: 5. CDR3 amino acids: CASSTVQGTNEKLFF. CDR3 DNA sequence: TGTGCCAGCAGCACAGTACAGGGGACTAATGAAAAACTGTTTTTT.

This clonotype was found a few times. This rearrangement joins TRBV28 to TRBJ2-5, with 11 bases identical to TRBD2. The germline V gene has CDR1 MDHEN and CDR2 SYDVKM. With 7 bases clipped from V and 9 bases from J, the junction kept 16 bases outside the gene matches. This CDR3 comprises 16 residues. The CDR3 DNA follows: TGTGCCAGCAAGCCTAGCGGGAGGAGGGGCCTGGTGGCCCAGTACTTC. Translating it yields CASKPSGRRGLVAQYF.

The rearrangement links TRBV13 to TRBJ2-1, with 10 nucleotides matching TRBD2. CDR3 length: 15 residues. Per the germline V gene, CDR1 is PRHDT and CDR2 is FYEKMQ (reference sequence). The V segment lost 8 bases and the J segment 10 bases; nucleotides outside the gene matches: 14. CDR3 sequence reads: CASRASGSPTYEQFF. DNA for the CDR3: TGTGCCAGCCGGGCTAGCGGGAGTCCCACCTACGAGCAGTTCTTC.

The rearrangement joins TRBV5-1 to TRBJ2-7; TRBD1 matches at 8 bases. V shed 5 bases and J 4 bases; nucleotides not matched to a gene: 8. The length of the CDR3 is 14 residues. Germline loops: CDR1 SGHRS, CDR2 YFSETQ. This chain's CDR3 is CASSYRQGLYEQYF. The CDR3 DNA sequence: TGCGCCAGCAGTTATAGACAGGGGCTGTACGAGCAGTACTTC.

The table lists this clonotype with many counts. The CDR3 spells CASSPTGTGAYEQYF. CDR3 bases: TGTGCCAGCAGTCCTACCGGGACAGGAGCCTACGAGCAGTACTTC. V and J are TRBV28 and TRBJ2-7; TRBD1 matches 8 bases. The CDR3 spans 15 residues. V was clipped by 5 bases and J by 2 bases; unmatched bases: 8. Germline CDR1 and CDR2: MDHEN and SYDVKM.

This chain links TRBV20-1 with TRBJ1-2; tentative D call: TRBD1 (5 bases). In germline, CDR1 is DFQATT, CDR2 SNEGSKA (reference sequence). The CDR3 length is 17 residues. The V end lost 5 bases, the J end lost 2 bases, and 24 bases lay between the germline ends. CDR3 sequence: CSAPPEWGPTPNYGYTF. The CDR3 DNA is TGCAGTGCTCCCCCCGAATGGGGACCAACCCCAAACTATGGCTACACCTTC.

This clonotype showed up just a few times. V and J are TRBV5-4 and TRBJ2-2; 12 bases fit TRBD2. The CDR3 is 18 residues long. Losses at the gene ends were 0 bases for V and 14 bases for J; bases not matched to a gene: 17. CDR1 SGHNT and CDR2 YYREEE come from the germline V gene (reference sequence). The CDR3 sequence: CASSLGQGARTSGAFLFF. CDR3 DNA sequence: TGTGCCAGCAGCTTGGGACAGGGGGCCCGGACTAGCGGGGCCTTCCTGTTTTTT. The whole variable domain, remainder taken from reference TRBV5-4 and TRBJ2-2, is ETGVTQSPTHLIKTRGQQVTLRCSSQSGHNTVSWYQQALGQGPQFIFQYYREEENGRGNFPPRFSGLQFPNYSSELNVNALELDDSALYLCASSLGQGARTSGAFLFFGEGSRLTVL.

The rearrangement uses TRBV9 and TRBJ2-7, with 11 bases identical to TRBD2. The germline V gene encodes CDR1 SGDLS and CDR2 YYNGEE. The CDR3 length is 15 residues. Trimming at V came to 2 bases and at J to 6 bases, leaving 7 bases not matched to a gene. The chain's CDR3 is CASSVDSGRATEQYF. CDR3 bases: TGTGCCAGCAGCGTTGATAGCGGGAGGGCCACCGAGCAGTACTTC. Full variable domain (rest looked up from reference TRBV9 and TRBJ2-7): DSGVTQTPKHLITATGQRVTLRCSPRSGDLSVYWYQQSLDQGLQFLIQYYNGEERAKGNILERFSAQQFPDLHSELNLSSLELGDSALYFCASSVDSGRATEQYFGPGTRLTVT.

This clonotype has just a few counts. J is TRBJ1-1 and V is TRBV20-1, with 10 positions matching TRBD1. This CDR3 is 14 amino acids long. CDR1 is DFQATT and CDR2 is SNEGSKA in the germline V gene (reference sequence). V trimming: 6 bases; J trimming: 1 base; junction bases outside the gene matches: 5. The DNA of the CDR3 is TGCAGTGCCAGACAGGGGGCCAAGAACACTGAAGCTTTCTTT. Encoded protein: CSARQGAKNTEAFF.

The chain is built from TRBV5-1 and TRBJ1-2; TRBD1 might be the D (6 bases). V was clipped by 0 bases and J by 6 bases, with 21 bases between them. The CDR3 sequence is 17 residues long. Germline V gene sequence: CDR1 SGHRS, CDR2 YFSETQ. CDR3 bases: TGCGCCAGCAGCTTGGCTCCTAATTACAGGGTTATAAATGGCTACACCTTC. It specifies CASSLAPNYRVINGYTF.

The rearrangement uses TRBV30 and TRBJ2-7; the match to TRBD1 covers 8 bases. Germline values: CDR1 GTSNPN, CDR2 SVGIG (reference sequence). Trimming removed 4 bases from V and 10 bases from J; junction bases left unmatched: 24. The CDR3 is made up of 17 amino acids. This CDR3 reads CAWKAPRTGRRPPPQYF. DNA of the CDR3: TGTGCCTGGAAGGCCCCCCGGACAGGGCGACGACCTCCACCTCAGTACTTC.

This clonotype has ten or more counts. The chain carries TRBV7-9 and TRBJ2-1; no reliable D call. Trimming cost V 0 bases and J 0 bases, with 9 bases left between them. Germline CDR1 is SEHNR and CDR2 is FQNEAQ (reference sequence). This CDR3 has 16 amino acids. The CDR3 sequence: CASSLAPLSSYNEQFF. CDR3 DNA: TGTGCCAGCAGCTTAGCGCCGCTGAGCTCCTACAATGAGCAGTTCTTC.